The 17 T cell receptor beta chains in this list originate from one sample, sequenced in a study of T cells in narcolepsy. Method: immunoSEQ multiplex PCR; TCRdb's copy keeps in-frame clones and lacks some. The table has about 32,000 clones, about 85% seen once; the top ten hold over 0.8%. Sequenced: CD45RA- memory CD4+ T cells from PBMCs. The origin of the receptors is a human donor with narcolepsy.

V gene TRBV5-1 combines with J gene TRBJ2-1; 7 bases fit TRBD2. The ends lost 1 base at V and 7 bases at J; junction bases unmatched: 8. The CDR3 runs to 15 residues. The V gene's germline CDR1 is SGHRS and CDR2 YFSETQ. CDR3 sequence: CASSLLAGVENEQFF. The CDR3 DNA is TGCGCCAGCAGCTTGCTGGCGGGAGTTGAGAATGAGCAGTTCTTC.

The rearrangement uses TRBV7-9 and TRBJ1-2; possible D gene TRBD1, 5 bases. Germline CDR1 reads SEHNR; CDR2 reads FQNEAQ (reference sequence). Trimming shortened V by 4 bases and J by 2 bases, and 23 bases separated the two germline ends. This CDR3 has 18 residues. CDR3 region: CASSSDWPAAGQNYGYTF. CDR3 bases: TGTGCCAGCAGCTCCGACTGGCCAGCGGCGGGGCAAAACTATGGCTACACCTTC.

The chain couples TRBV6-6 to TRBJ2-5; 7 bases fit TRBD1. After removal of 5 bases from V and 5 bases from J, the junction contained 8 bases not matched to a gene. CDR1 is MNHNY, CDR2 SVGAGI, per germline (reference sequence). This CDR3 is 14 amino acids long. The CDR3 region is CASSQGVWGETQYF. The DNA for the CDR3 is TGTGCCAGCAGTCAGGGGGTGTGGGGTGAGACCCAGTACTTC.

This clone was counted a single time. The chain uses TRBV19 and TRBJ2-3; maybe TRBD2 (6 bases). The CDR3 extends over 14 amino acids. CDR1 is LNHDA, CDR2 SQIVND, per germline (reference sequence). Trimming left V 6 bases short and J 6 bases short, with 16 bases between. This CDR3 is CASRTGDSMDTQYF. CDR3 bases: TGTGCCAGTAGAACGGGGGACTCCATGGATACGCAGTATTTT.

The chain combines TRBV5-1 with TRBJ2-7; D gene uncertain. The V end lost 4 bases, the J end lost 0 bases, and 11 bases lay between the germline ends. The CDR3 covers 14 residues. Germline-derived CDR1 and CDR2 are SGHRS and YFSETQ. CDR3 loop: CASSPAVVSYEQYF. In DNA, the CDR3 is TGCGCCAGCAGCCCCGCTGTTGTCTCCTACGAGCAGTACTTC.

This clone has a single count. The rearrangement uses TRBV4-1 and TRBJ2-7, with D possibly TRBD2 on 6 matching bases. Trimming took 4 bases from V and 0 from J, leaving 13 bases between them. The CDR3 is made up of 15 amino acids. Germline-derived CDR1 and CDR2 are MGHRA and YSYEKL. The DNA of the CDR3 is TGCGCCAGCAGCCTCCTGCGGGGCAGCTCCTACGAGCAGTACTTC. It codes for CASSLLRGSSYEQYF.

The chain is built from TRBV5-1 and TRBJ2-1; D is unclear. Trimming took off 4 bases at V and 8 bases at J, with 7 bases between the two ends. The CDR3 runs to 11 residues. Germline V gene lookup returns CDR1 SGHRS and CDR2 YFSETQ. CDR3 loop: CASSLRYEQFF. CDR3 nucleotides: TGCGCCAGCAGCCTGAGGTATGAGCAGTTCTTC.

J is TRBJ2-6 and V is TRBV18; 8 nucleotides agree with TRBD1. Germline CDR1 KGHSH, CDR2 LQKENI. The CDR3 has 16 amino acids. Losses at the gene ends were 4 bases for V and 2 bases for J; bases not matched to a gene: 4. In nucleotides, the CDR3 is TGTGCCAGCTCACGACAGGGGACGGCTGGGGCCAACGTCCTGACTTTC. It codes for CASSRQGTAGANVLTF.

The chain carries TRBV30 and TRBJ1-1; D gene unclear. This CDR3 has 15 residues. V was clipped by 0 bases and J by 0 bases, with 11 bases between them. CDR1 and CDR2 (germline): GTSNPN, SVGIG (reference sequence). The CDR3 reads CAWSVLGRVNTEAFF. The CDR3 region has the DNA TGTGCCTGGAGTGTACTAGGTCGGGTGAACACTGAAGCTTTCTTT.

V usage is TRBV19 and J usage is TRBJ1-5; no firm D call. V dropped 3 bases and J dropped 0 bases, with 9 bases sitting between them. The CDR3 is 15 amino acids. Germline values: CDR1 LNHDA, CDR2 SQIVND (reference sequence). DNA of the CDR3: TGTGCCAGTAGTATTAACCGGGATAGCAATCAGCCCCAGCATTTT. As protein: CASSINRDSNQPQHF.

The DNA of the CDR3 is TGTGCCAGCTCTAACAACTACCAAGAGACCCAGTACTTC. Amino acid sequence: CASSNNYQETQYF. The J gene is TRBJ2-5, the V gene TRBV18; D not certain. Germline values: CDR1 KGHSH, CDR2 LQKENI. The length of the CDR3 is 13 residues. Trimming pared 6 bases from V and 0 bases from J, leaving 8 bases between.

This chain connects TRBV7-9 to TRBJ1-1; possible D gene TRBD1, 6 bases. The germline gives CDR1 SEHNR, CDR2 FQNEAQ (reference sequence). The germline V and J ends were trimmed by 6 bases and 1 base, with 6 bases remaining between them. This CDR3 has 12 residues. The CDR3 protein is CASRGQNTEAFF. CDR3 coding DNA: TGTGCCAGCAGGGGACAGAACACTGAAGCTTTCTTT.

This clone has more than one count but fewer than ten. The chain recombines TRBV7-2 with TRBJ2-5; no clear D gene. This CDR3 comprises 15 residues. Looked up from germline, CDR1 is SGHTA and CDR2 is FQGNSA. Trimming pared 4 bases from V and 5 bases from J, leaving 17 bases between. The DNA for the CDR3 is TGTGCCAGCAGCTCCAGCCCGGGCGCGGTTGAGACCCAGTACTTC. This codes for CASSSSPGAVETQYF.

The chain recombines TRBV28 with TRBJ2-3, with TRBD2 identical over 12 bases. The V segment lost 6 bases and the J segment 1 base; nucleotides outside the gene matches: 14. CDR3 length: 19 residues. Germline V gene data show CDR1 as MDHEN and CDR2 as SYDVKM. The CDR3: CASRPTSGGYGDGTDTQYF. The DNA for the CDR3 is TGTGCCAGCAGGCCCACTAGCGGGGGGTATGGGGATGGCACAGATACGCAGTATTTT.

This chain joins TRBV9 and TRBJ2-1; 9 bases fit TRBD2. This CDR3 comprises 16 residues. The J segment lost 4 bases and the V segment lost 0 bases, leaving 5 bases of the junction unmatched. The germline V gene has CDR1 SGDLS and CDR2 YYNGEE. As DNA, the CDR3 is TGTGCCAGCAGCGTAGGCTCTAGCGGGGTATACAATGAGCAGTTCTTC. This sequence encodes CASSVGSSGVYNEQFF.

V and J are TRBV19 and TRBJ2-5, with 10 bases fitting TRBD2. The germline gives CDR1 LNHDA, CDR2 SQIVND (reference sequence). This CDR3 spans 17 amino acids. J was trimmed by 4 bases and V by 5 bases; bases with no gene match: 13. CDR3 in amino acids: CASSPAALASGGETQYF. The CDR3 bases are TGTGCCAGTAGTCCGGCGGCCCTGGCTAGCGGGGGAGAGACCCAGTACTTC.

V and J are TRBV5-4 and TRBJ2-7; D is uncertain. The CDR3 is 14 amino acids. V dropped 2 bases and J dropped 3 bases, with 12 bases sitting between them. Germline CDR1 SGHNT, CDR2 YYREEE (reference sequence). For the CDR3, the DNA is TGTGCCAGCAGCTTAGGGCTAGTGGGCTACGAGCAGTACTTC. It codes for CASSLGLVGYEQYF.